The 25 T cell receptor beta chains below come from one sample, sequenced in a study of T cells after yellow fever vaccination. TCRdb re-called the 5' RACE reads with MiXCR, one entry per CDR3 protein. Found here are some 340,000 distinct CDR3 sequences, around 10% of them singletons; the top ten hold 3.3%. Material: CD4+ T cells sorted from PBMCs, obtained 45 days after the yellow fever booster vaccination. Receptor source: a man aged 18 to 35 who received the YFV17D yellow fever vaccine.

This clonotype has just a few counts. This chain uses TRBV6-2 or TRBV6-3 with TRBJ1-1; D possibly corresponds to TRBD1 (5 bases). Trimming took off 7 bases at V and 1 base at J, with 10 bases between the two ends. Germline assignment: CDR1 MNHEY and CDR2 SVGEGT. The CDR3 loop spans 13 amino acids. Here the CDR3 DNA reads TGTGCCAGCACGGGGCAGCCGAACACTGAAGCTTTCTTT. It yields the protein CASTGQPNTEAFF.

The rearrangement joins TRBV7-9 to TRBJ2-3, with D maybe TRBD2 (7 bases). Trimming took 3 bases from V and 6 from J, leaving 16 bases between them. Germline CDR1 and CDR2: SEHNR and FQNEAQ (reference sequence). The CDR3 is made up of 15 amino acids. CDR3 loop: CASSFVGGLRDTQYF. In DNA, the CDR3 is TGTGCCAGCAGCTTCGTGGGGGGGCTACGGGATACGCAGTATTTT.

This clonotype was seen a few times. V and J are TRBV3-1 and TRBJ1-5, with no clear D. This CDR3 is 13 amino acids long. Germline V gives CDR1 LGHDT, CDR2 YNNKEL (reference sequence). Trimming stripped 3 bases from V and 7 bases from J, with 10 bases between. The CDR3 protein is CASSQGFRQPQHF. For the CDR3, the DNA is TGTGCCAGCAGCCAGGGATTTCGCCAGCCCCAGCATTTT.

CDR3: CASSPTLTVTGELFF. The CDR3 nucleotides read TGTGCCAGCAGCCCAACTCTGACTGTAACCGGGGAGCTGTTTTTT. The V gene is TRBV7-2, the J gene TRBJ2-2; D unclear. The germline V gene encodes CDR1 SGHTA and CDR2 FQGNSA. V was clipped by 5 bases and J by 5 bases, with 15 bases between them. This CDR3 is 15 amino acids long. The entire variable domain, with the rest obtained from reference TRBV7-2 and TRBJ2-2, is as follows: GAGVSQSPSNKVTEKGKDVELRCDPISGHTALYWYRQSLGQGLEFLIYFQGNSAPDKSGLPSDRFSAERTGGSVSTLTIQRTQQEDSAVYLCASSPTLTVTGELFFGEGSRLTVL.

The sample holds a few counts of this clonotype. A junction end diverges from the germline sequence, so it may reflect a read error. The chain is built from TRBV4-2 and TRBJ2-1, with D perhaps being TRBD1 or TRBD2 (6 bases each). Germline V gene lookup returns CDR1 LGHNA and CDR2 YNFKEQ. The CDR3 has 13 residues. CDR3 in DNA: TGTGCCAGCAGCCAAGAGGGGGGCCAGGGTCTGCTCTTC. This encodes CASSQEGGQGLLF.

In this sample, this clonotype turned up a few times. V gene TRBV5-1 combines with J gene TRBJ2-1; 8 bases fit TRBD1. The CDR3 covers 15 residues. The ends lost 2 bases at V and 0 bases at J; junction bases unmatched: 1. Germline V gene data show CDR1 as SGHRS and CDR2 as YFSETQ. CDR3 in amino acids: CASSFTGGSYNEQFF. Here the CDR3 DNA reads TGCGCCAGCAGCTTTACAGGGGGCTCCTACAATGAGCAGTTCTTC.

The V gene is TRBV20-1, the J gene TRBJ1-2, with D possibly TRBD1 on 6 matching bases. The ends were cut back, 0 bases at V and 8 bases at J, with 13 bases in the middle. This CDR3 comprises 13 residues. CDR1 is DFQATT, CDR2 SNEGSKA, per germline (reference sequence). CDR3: CSARDGGVPGYTF. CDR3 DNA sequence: TGCAGTGCTAGAGATGGGGGCGTTCCAGGCTACACCTTC.

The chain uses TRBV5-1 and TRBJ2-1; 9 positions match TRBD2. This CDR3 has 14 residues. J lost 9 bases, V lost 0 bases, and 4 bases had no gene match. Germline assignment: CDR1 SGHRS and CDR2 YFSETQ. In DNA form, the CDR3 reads TGCGCCAGCAGCTTGGTCGCGGGGGGGCTTGAGCAGTTCTTC. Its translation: CASSLVAGGLEQFF.

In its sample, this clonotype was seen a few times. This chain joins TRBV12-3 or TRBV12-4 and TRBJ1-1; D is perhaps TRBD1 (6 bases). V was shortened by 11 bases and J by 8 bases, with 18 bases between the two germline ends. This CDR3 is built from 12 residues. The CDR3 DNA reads TGTGCCGGCCACAGGGTACTAGGGGAAGCTTTCTTT. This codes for CAGHRVLGEAFF.

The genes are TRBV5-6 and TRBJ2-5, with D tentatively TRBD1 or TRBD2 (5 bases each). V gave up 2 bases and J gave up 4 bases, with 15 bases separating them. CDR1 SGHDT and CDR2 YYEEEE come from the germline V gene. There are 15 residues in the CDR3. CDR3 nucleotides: TGTGCCAGCAGCTTCGGGACCTCCCTTAGAGAGACCCAGTACTTC. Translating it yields CASSFGTSLRETQYF.

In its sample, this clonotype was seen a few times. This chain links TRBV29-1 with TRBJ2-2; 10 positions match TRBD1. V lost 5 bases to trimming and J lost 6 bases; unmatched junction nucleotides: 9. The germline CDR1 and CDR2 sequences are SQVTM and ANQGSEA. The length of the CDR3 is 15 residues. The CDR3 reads CSVTPGTGVPGELFF. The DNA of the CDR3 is TGCAGCGTTACACCCGGGACAGGGGTTCCCGGGGAGCTGTTTTTT.

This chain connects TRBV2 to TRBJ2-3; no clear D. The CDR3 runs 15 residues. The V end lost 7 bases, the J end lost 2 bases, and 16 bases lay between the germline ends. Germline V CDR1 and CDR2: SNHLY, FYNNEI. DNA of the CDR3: TGTGCCAGCAAGGGAAACTCATTAGTCACAGATACGCAGTATTTT. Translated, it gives CASKGNSLVTDTQYF. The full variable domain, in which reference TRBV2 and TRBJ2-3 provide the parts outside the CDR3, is EPEVTQTPSHQVTQMGQEVILRCVPISNHLYFYWYRQILGQKVEFLVSFYNNEISEKSEIFDDQFSVERPDGSNFTLKIRSTKLEDSAMYFCASKGNSLVTDTQYFGPGTRLTVL.

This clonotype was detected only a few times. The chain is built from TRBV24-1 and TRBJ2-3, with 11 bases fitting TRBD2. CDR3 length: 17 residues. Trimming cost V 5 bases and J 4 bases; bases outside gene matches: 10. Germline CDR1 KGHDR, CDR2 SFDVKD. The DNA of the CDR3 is TGTGCCACCAGTGCCCCTGGCCCACTAGCGGGGGCAGATACGCAGTATTTT. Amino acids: CATSAPGPLAGADTQYF.

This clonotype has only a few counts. DNA of the CDR3: TGTGCCAGCAGCTCACAGACAGGGAATGCCTATGGCTACACCTTC. This encodes CASSSQTGNAYGYTF. This chain links TRBV7-2 with TRBJ1-2; the match to TRBD1 covers 7 bases. V lost 4 bases and J lost 4; bases outside the gene matches: 9. The CDR3 consists of 15 residues. Germline CDR1 is SGHTA and CDR2 is FQGNSA.

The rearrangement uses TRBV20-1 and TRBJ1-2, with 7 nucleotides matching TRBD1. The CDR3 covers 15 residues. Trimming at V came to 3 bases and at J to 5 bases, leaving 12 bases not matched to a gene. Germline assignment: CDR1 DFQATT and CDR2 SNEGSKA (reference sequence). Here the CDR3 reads CSARASPTGRYGYTF. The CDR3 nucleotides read TGCAGTGCTAGGGCTTCCCCGACAGGGCGGTATGGCTACACCTTC.

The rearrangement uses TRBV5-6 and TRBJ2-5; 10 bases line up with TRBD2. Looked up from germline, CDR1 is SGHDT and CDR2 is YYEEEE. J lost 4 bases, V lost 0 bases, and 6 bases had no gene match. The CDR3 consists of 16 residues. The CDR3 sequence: CASSLASSSGGETQYF. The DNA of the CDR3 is TGTGCCAGCAGCTTGGCCTCTTCTAGCGGGGGAGAGACCCAGTACTTC. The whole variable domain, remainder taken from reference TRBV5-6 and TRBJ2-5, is DAGVTQSPTHLIKTRGQQVTLRCSPKSGHDTVSWYQQALGQGPQFIFQYYEEEERQRGNFPDRFSGHQFPNYSSELNVNALLLGDSALYLCASSLASSSGGETQYFGPGTRLLVL.

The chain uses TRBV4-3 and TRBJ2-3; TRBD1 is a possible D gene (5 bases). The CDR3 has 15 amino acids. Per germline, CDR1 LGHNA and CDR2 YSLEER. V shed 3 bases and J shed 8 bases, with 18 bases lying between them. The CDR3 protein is CASSQGRYLVATQYF. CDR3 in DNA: TGCGCCAGCAGCCAGGGGCGCTATCTAGTTGCTACGCAGTATTTT.

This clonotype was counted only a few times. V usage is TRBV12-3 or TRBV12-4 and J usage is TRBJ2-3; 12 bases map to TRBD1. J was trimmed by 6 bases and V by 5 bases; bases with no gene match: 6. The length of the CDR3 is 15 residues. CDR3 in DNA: TGTGCCAGCAGTCCCCGGGACAGGGGGCGGGATACGCAGTATTTT. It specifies CASSPRDRGRDTQYF.

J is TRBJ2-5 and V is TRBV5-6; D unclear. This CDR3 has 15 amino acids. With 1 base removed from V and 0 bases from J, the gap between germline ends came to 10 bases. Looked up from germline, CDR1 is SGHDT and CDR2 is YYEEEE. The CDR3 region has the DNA TGTGCCAGCAGCTTGCGACGGATCTACCAAGAGACCCAGTACTTC. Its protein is CASSLRRIYQETQYF.

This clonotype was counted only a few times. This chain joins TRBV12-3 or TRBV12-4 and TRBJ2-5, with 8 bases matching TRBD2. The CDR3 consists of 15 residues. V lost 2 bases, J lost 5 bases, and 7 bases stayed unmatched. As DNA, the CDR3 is TGTGCCAGCAGTTTATTTACTAGCGGTGACGAGACCCAGTACTTC. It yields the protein CASSLFTSGDETQYF.

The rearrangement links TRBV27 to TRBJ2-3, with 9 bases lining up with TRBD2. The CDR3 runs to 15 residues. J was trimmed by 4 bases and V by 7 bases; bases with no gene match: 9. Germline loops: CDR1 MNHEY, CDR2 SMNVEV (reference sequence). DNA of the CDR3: TGTGCCAGCACCGGGGGGCGGGGGGGCGCAGATACGCAGTATTTT. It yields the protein CASTGGRGGADTQYF.

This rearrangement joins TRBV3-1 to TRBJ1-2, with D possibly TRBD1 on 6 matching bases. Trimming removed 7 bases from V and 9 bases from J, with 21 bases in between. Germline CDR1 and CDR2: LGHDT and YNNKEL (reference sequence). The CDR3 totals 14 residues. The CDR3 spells CASTSITGLGRYTF. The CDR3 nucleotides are TGTGCCAGCACAAGTATAACAGGGCTGGGCCGCTACACCTTC.

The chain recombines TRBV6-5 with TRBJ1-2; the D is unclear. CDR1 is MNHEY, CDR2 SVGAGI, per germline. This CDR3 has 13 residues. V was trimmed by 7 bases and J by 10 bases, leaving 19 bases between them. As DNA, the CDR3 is TGTGCCAGCAAAGGCCGAAGCCCTATTGACTACACCTTC. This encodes CASKGRSPIDYTF.

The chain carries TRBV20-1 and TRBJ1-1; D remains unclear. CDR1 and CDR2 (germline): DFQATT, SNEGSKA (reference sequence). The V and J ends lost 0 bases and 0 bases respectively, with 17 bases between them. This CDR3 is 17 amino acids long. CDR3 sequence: CSARDPGRSNMNTEAFF. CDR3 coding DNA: TGCAGTGCTAGAGACCCGGGGAGGTCCAATATGAACACTGAAGCTTTCTTT.

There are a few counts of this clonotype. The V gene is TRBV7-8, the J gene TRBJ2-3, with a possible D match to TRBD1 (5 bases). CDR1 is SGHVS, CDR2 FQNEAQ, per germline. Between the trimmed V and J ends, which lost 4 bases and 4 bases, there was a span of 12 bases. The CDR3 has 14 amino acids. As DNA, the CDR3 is TGTGCCAGCAGCTATCCCAGGGTGCCAGATACGCAGTATTTT. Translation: CASSYPRVPDTQYF.